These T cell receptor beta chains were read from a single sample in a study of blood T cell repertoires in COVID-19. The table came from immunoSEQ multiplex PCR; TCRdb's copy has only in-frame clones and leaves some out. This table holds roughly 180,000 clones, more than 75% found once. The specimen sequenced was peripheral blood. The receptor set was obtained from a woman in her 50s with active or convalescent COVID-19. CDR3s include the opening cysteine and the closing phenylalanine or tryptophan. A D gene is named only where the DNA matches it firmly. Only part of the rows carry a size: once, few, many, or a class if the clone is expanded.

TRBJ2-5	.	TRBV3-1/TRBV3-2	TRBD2	CASSKGLAGTSQETQYF	TGTGCCAGCAGCAAGGGACTAGCGGGGACCTCCCAAGAGACCCAGTACTTC
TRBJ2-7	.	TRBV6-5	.	CASMVQSGHSYEQYF	TGTGCCAGCATGGTTCAGTCAGGGCACTCCTACGAGCAGTACTTC
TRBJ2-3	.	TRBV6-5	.	CASSRGGTDTQYF	TGTGCCAGCTCGCGAGGAGGGACAGATACGCAGTATTTT
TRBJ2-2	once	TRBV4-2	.	CASSQDAAANTGELFF	TGTGCCAGCAGCCAAGACGCAGCGGCGAACACCGGGGAGCTGTTTTTT
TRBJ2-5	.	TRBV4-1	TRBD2	CASSQGGGSGVQETQYF	TGCGCCAGCAGCCAAGGCGGGGGTAGCGGGGTCCAAGAGACCCAGTACTTC
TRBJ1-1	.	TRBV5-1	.	CASRREILTEAFF	TGCGCCAGCAGGAGGGAGATATTGACTGAAGCTTTCTTT
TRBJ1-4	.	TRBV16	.	CASSQGGAGEKLFF	TGTGCCAGCAGCCAAGGGGGCGCCGGTGAAAAACTGTTTTTT
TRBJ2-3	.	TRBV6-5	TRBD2	CASKREGLTDTQYF	TGTGCCAGCAAACGGGAGGGCCTAACAGATACGCAGTATTTT
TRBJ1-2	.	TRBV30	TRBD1	CAWRVQGAGGYTF	TGTGCCTGGAGGGTACAGGGGGCAGGAGGCTACACCTTC
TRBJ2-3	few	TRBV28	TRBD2	CASSLGVAASGSTDTQYF	TGTGCCAGCAGTTTGGGGGTCGCAGCTAGCGGGAGCACAGATACGCAGTATTTT
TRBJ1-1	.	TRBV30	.	CARGGQLGVNTEAFF	TGTGCCCGCGGGGGGCAACTCGGGGTGAACACTGAAGCTTTCTTT
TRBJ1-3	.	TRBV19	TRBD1	CASSLRQGDHTIYF	TGTGCCAGTAGCCTACGACAGGGAGATCACACCATATATTTT
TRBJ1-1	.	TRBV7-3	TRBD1	CASSSYRGSNEAFF	TGTGCCAGCAGCTCCTACAGGGGGTCGAATGAAGCTTTCTTT
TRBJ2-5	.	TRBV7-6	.	CASSLSGLQETQYF	TGTGCCAGCAGCTTAAGCGGGTTGCAAGAGACCCAGTACTTC
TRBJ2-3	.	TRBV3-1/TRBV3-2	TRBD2	CASSQDLRTSGGTDTQYF	TGTGCCAGCAGCCAAGATCTCCGGACTAGCGGGGGCACAGATACGCAGTATTTT
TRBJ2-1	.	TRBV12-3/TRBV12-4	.	CASHPTLGNEQFF	TGTGCCAGCCACCCCACTCTAGGCAATGAGCAGTTCTTC
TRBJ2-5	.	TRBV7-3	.	CASSLRSQETQYF	TGTGCCAGCAGCTTACGCAGCCAAGAGACCCAGTACTTC
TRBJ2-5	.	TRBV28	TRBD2	CASSSIIAGGQETQYF	TGTGCCAGCAGTTCAATAATAGCGGGAGGACAAGAGACCCAGTACTTC
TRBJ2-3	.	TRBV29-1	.	CSVGGTFTDTQYF	TGCAGCGTTGGTGGCACCTTCACAGATACGCAGTATTTT
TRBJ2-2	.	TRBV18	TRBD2	CASSTRPGTSGGTPGELFF	TGTGCCAGCTCAACGCGTCCCGGGACTAGCGGGGGGACGCCCGGGGAGCTGTTTTTT
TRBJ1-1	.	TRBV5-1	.	CASSLATLNDEAFF	TGCGCCAGCAGCTTGGCCACCCTAAATGATGAAGCTTTCTTT
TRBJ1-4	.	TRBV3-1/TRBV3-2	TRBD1	CASSQDRDRGNEKLFF	TGTGCCAGCAGCCAAGACAGGGACAGGGGGAATGAAAAACTGTTTTTT
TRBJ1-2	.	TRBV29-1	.	CSVEDPTANYGYTF	TGCAGCGTTGAAGATCCGACTGCTAACTATGGCTACACCTTC
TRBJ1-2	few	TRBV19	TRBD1	CASKSGTGGVNGYTF	TGTGCCAGTAAGTCCGGGACAGGGGGCGTCAATGGCTACACCTTC
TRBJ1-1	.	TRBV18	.	CASSPRTGNTEAFF	TGTGCCAGCTCACCACGAACAGGGAACACTGAAGCTTTCTTT
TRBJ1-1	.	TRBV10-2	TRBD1	CASRETGGLTEAFF	TGCGCCAGCAGGGAGACAGGGGGCCTCACTGAAGCTTTCTTT
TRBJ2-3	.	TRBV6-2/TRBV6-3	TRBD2	CASSYMRELDTQYF	TGTGCCAGCAGTTACATGCGGGAGTTGGATACGCAGTATTTT
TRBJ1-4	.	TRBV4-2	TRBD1	CASSPRTGVNEKLFF	TGTGCCAGCAGCCCCAGGACAGGGGTAAATGAAAAACTGTTTTTT
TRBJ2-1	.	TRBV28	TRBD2	CASRPSLAGVSEQFF	TGTGCCAGCAGACCCTCCCTAGCGGGAGTCAGTGAGCAGTTCTTC
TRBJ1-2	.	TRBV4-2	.	CASSQGQSYGYTF	TGTGCCAGCAGCCAAGGACAGAGCTATGGCTACACCTTC
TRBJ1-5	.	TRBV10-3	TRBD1	CAISPTGIDQPQHF	TGTGCCATCAGCCCGACAGGGATCGATCAGCCCCAGCATTTT
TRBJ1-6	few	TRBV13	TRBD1	CASSLRTGGGTYNSPLHF	TGTGCCAGCAGCTTACGAACAGGGGGAGGCACCTATAATTCACCCCTCCACTTT
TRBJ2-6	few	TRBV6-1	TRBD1	CASSEAQGPGANVLTF	TGTGCCAGCAGTGAAGCACAGGGGCCTGGGGCCAACGTCCTGACTTTC
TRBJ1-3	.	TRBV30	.	CAGDQRSGNTIYF	TGTGCCGGGGATCAGCGTTCTGGAAACACCATATATTTT
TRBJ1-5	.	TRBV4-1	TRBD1	CASSPGTGGHQPQHF	TGCGCCAGCAGCCCCGGGACAGGGGGGCATCAGCCCCAGCATTTT
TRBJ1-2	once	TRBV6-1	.	CASSEASPRVGQGYTF	TGTGCCAGCAGTGAAGCGTCCCCCAGGGTTGGGCAGGGCTACACCTTC
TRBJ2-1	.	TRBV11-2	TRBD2	CASSSTSGIPNEQFF	TGTGCCAGCAGCTCGACTAGCGGGATTCCCAATGAGCAGTTCTTC